These T cell receptor beta chains were read from a single sample in a study of OX40 agonist ivuxolimab in advanced cancers. TCRdb's table, derived via immunoSEQ multiplex PCR, lists solely in-frame clones and lacks some. This sample has over 25,000 clones, with approximately 84% found just once. Sequences were derived from CD4+ or CD8+ T cells sorted from blood, sampled in a trial of the OX40 agonist ivuxolimab. These TCRs come from an adult with an advanced solid tumor such as melanoma, head and neck, liver or kidney cancer. Each CDR3 is given with its conserved first and last residue. D genes are given only for firm matches. Clone sizes are given selectively: once, few, many, or a class where the clone is expanded.

clone size	J gene	V gene	D gene	CDR3 protein	CDR3 DNA
.	TRBJ2-7	TRBV29-1	.	CSVVGHTEQYF	TGCAGCGTTGTAGGGCACACGGAGCAGTACTTC
.	TRBJ2-7	TRBV10-3	.	CAISENYEQYF	TGTGCCATCAGTGAAAATTACGAGCAGTACTTC
.	TRBJ2-7	TRBV2	.	CAIRGLRGTYEQYF	TGTGCCATCCGGGGGTTGCGGGGAACTTACGAGCAGTACTTC
few	TRBJ2-1	TRBV9	TRBD1	CASRGGQGDGEQFF	TGTGCCAGCAGAGGGGGACAGGGGGATGGTGAGCAGTTCTTC
.	TRBJ2-7	TRBV5-8	TRBD2	CASSGRLAGNYEQYF	TGTGCCAGCAGCGGGCGACTAGCGGGGAATTACGAGCAGTACTTC
.	TRBJ2-7	TRBV13	.	CASSSIGRNEQYF	TGTGCCAGCAGCTCGATAGGGCGTAACGAGCAGTACTTC
.	TRBJ1-1	TRBV28	.	CASSLWGVGTEAFF	TGTGCCAGCAGTTTATGGGGGGTAGGCACTGAAGCTTTCTTT
.	TRBJ2-1	TRBV6-5	TRBD2	CASSYSVRGGPNEQFF	TGTGCCAGCAGTTACTCGGTCCGGGGGGGCCCCAATGAGCAGTTCTTC
.	TRBJ2-7	TRBV19	.	CASSFKSTGLEQYF	TGTGCCAGTAGCTTCAAGAGTACGGGGCTCGAGCAGTACTTC
.	TRBJ2-5	TRBV30	.	CAWSPGAQETQYF	TGTGCCTGGAGCCCTGGAGCACAAGAGACCCAGTACTTC
.	TRBJ1-1	TRBV6-1	.	CASSGRDGEAFF	TGTGCCAGCAGTGGACGGGACGGTGAAGCTTTCTTT
.	TRBJ2-7	TRBV7-2	TRBD1	CASSLWDRGTYEQYF	TGTGCCAGCAGCCTCTGGGACAGGGGGACCTACGAGCAGTACTTC
.	TRBJ2-2	TRBV6-5	.	CASSYSMAGELFF	TGTGCCAGCAGTTACTCGATGGCCGGGGAGCTGTTTTTT
few	TRBJ2-7	TRBV5-1	.	CASSLGYEQYF	TGCGCCAGCAGCTTGGGGTACGAGCAGTACTTC
.	TRBJ1-1	TRBV27	TRBD1	CASSPWTGGTEAFF	TGTGCCAGCAGTCCGTGGACAGGGGGCACTGAAGCTTTCTTT
.	TRBJ2-7	TRBV13	.	CASNQITPRRLYEQYF	TGTGCCAGCAACCAAATCACCCCTCGCAGGCTCTACGAGCAGTACTTC
.	TRBJ2-5	TRBV11-2	.	CASSLDGQGLEETQYF	TGTGCCAGCAGCTTAGACGGCCAGGGATTAGAAGAGACCCAGTACTTC
.	TRBJ2-1	TRBV7-3	.	CASSLFRGPTNEQFF	TGTGCCAGCAGCTTATTTCGGGGTCCTACCAATGAGCAGTTCTTC
.	TRBJ2-2	TRBV4-1	TRBD2	CASSRRTSGSTGELFF	TGCGCCAGCAGCCGCCGGACTAGCGGGAGTACCGGGGAGCTGTTTTTT
.	TRBJ1-1	TRBV6-1	.	CASSVSGWAEAFF	TGTGCCAGCAGCGTCTCAGGGTGGGCTGAAGCTTTCTTT
.	TRBJ1-6	TRBV30	TRBD1	CAWSATGTGVSPLHF	TGTGCCTGGAGTGCTACCGGGACAGGGGTTTCACCCCTCCACTTT
medium-sized	TRBJ2-5	TRBV5-4	.	CASSPRMGRETQYF	TGTGCCAGCAGCCCCCGGATGGGGCGGGAGACCCAGTACTTC
.	TRBJ2-7	TRBV29-1	.	CSVDIGVGEQYF	TGCAGCGTTGACATTGGGGTAGGCGAGCAGTACTTC
.	TRBJ1-1	TRBV30	.	CAWSLILRNTEAFF	TGTGCCTGGAGTCTCATACTCCGGAACACTGAAGCTTTCTTT
.	TRBJ2-2	TRBV7-8	TRBD2	CAGGVTGELFF	TGTGCCGGGGGGGTCACCGGGGAGCTGTTTTTT
.	TRBJ2-7	TRBV28	TRBD1	CASSWGQGGREQYF	TGTGCCAGCAGCTGGGGACAGGGCGGTCGGGAGCAGTACTTC
.	TRBJ2-7	TRBV9	TRBD2	CASSGTPGLVEGEQYF	TGTGCCAGCAGCGGGACCCCGGGACTAGTTGAGGGCGAGCAGTACTTC
once	TRBJ2-1	TRBV27	.	CASFPGAGLHNEQFF	TGTGCCAGCTTTCCGGGGGCAGGGTTGCACAATGAGCAGTTCTTC
.	TRBJ2-1	TRBV2	.	CASSANRVEQFF	TGTGCCAGCAGTGCAAACAGGGTTGAGCAGTTCTTC
.	TRBJ1-2	TRBV6-5	.	CASFSVRHGYTF	TGTGCCAGCTTCTCCGTCCGGCATGGCTACACCTTC
.	TRBJ2-7	TRBV5-6	.	CASSPGQKGEQYF	TGTGCCAGCAGCCCGGGCCAAAAGGGGGAGCAGTACTTC
.	TRBJ1-5	TRBV4-1	.	CASSQDIVGSNQPQHF	TGCGCCAGCAGCCAAGACATCGTGGGGAGCAATCAGCCCCAGCATTTT
.	TRBJ2-2	TRBV4-3	.	CASSQVPPEAGISGELFF	TGCGCCAGCAGCCAAGTCCCCCCCGAGGCAGGGATATCCGGGGAGCTGTTTTTT
.	TRBJ2-1	TRBV28	TRBD2	CASRGLAGATGWREFF	TGTGCCAGCAGGGGACTAGCGGGGGCTACGGGATGGAGGGAGTTCTTC
.	TRBJ2-7	TRBV5-1	.	CASSLLDRDPYEQYF	TGCGCCAGCAGCTTGCTTGACAGAGACCCCTACGAGCAGTACTTC
once	TRBJ2-2	TRBV28	TRBD2	CASSIGGGAHTGELFF	TGTGCCAGTTCAATAGGCGGGGGGGCCCACACCGGGGAGCTGTTTTTT